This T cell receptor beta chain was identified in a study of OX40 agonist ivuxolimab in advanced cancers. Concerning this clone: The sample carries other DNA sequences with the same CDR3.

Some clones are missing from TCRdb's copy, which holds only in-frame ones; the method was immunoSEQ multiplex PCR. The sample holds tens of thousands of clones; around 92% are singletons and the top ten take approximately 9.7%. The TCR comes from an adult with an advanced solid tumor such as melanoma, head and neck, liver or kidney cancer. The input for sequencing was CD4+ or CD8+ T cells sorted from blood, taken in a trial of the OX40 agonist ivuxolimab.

The CDR3 bases are TGTGCCAGTAGTATCGTAAGGGCGCGGGACACTGAAGCTTTCTTT. This codes for CASSIVRARDTEAFF. The rearrangement links TRBV19 to TRBJ1-1; D is unclear. There are 15 residues in the CDR3. V lost 3 bases and J 3 bases, leaving 14 bases between the germline ends. Germline CDR1 is LNHDA and CDR2 is SQIVND (reference sequence).